Listed here are 5 T cell receptor beta chains from one sample, sequenced in a study of monozygotic twins with inflammatory bowel disease. After re-calling the 5' RACE reads, TCRdb lists one entry per CDR3 protein, DNA absent. The sample table includes approximately 140,000 distinct CDR3 sequences. What was sequenced was blood. These receptors were obtained from a human donor with ulcerative colitis or Crohn's disease, or a healthy co-twin of an affected twin (not recorded which).

The chain recombines TRBV9 with TRBJ2-7; the D call of TRBD2 rests on TCRdb alone, since no DNA is present to check it. Per the germline V gene, CDR1 is SGDLS and CDR2 is YYNGEE. This CDR3 is 15 amino acids long. The CDR3 loop reads CASSVDLAAGYEQYF.

The chain employs TRBV7-9 and TRBJ1-1. This CDR3 has 15 amino acids. Germline V CDR1 and CDR2: SEHNR, FQNEAQ (reference sequence). Here the CDR3 reads CASSSWAPEYTEAFF.

V and J are TRBV7-2 and TRBJ2-4; TCRdb outputs TRBD1, but without DNA this stays unchecked. The CDR3 has 16 amino acids. Germline loops: CDR1 SGHTA, CDR2 FQGNSA. The CDR3: CASSFRWGGSKNIQYF.

The chain is built from TRBV20-1 and TRBJ2-7; TCRdb returns TRBD1, unconfirmable since there is no DNA. The germline V gene has CDR1 DFQATT and CDR2 SNEGSKA (reference sequence). The CDR3 is 14 residues long. The CDR3 region is CSAPRTGGRVEQYF.

The chain joins TRBV18 to TRBJ2-6. From germline, CDR1 is KGHSH and CDR2 LQKENI. The CDR3 is 16 amino acids. The CDR3: CASSLLGSSGANVLTF.